This T cell receptor (beta chain) was recorded in a study of PD-1 blockade in mismatch repair-deficient tumors. At the level of the study: Enrolled about 2012-2016, patients had progressing, pretreated mismatch repair-deficient cancers of 12 to 13 types.

The ends were cut back, 3 bases at V and 6 bases at J, with 14 bases in the middle. Germline CDR1 and CDR2: MNHEY and SMNVEV (reference sequence). The CDR3 extends over 14 amino acids. TCRdb's table, derived via immunoSEQ multiplex PCR, lists solely in-frame clones and lacks some. Of 40,000 to 60,000 clones in the sample, more than 65% were seen once. Study observations and caveats: Tumor-resident clones, often undetectable pretreatment in blood, expanded then contracted after pembrolizumab.

Every patient had mismatch repair deficiency by PCR or immunohistochemistry. TCR sequencing covered a few patients who responded to pembrolizumab. Points on this clone: Its antigen is as yet unknown.

The sequence came from an adult with mismatch repair-deficient cancer. Sequencing was performed on peripheral blood, taken roughly 21 weeks after starting pembrolizumab. V gene TRBV27 combines with J gene TRBJ1-2; possibly TRBD1 for D (5 bases). In DNA, the CDR3 is TGTGCCAGCAGTTTCAGACAGAGTCATGATGGCTACACCTTC. Translated, it gives CASSFRQSHDGYTF.